The T cell receptor beta chain under discussion was sequenced for a study of T cell changes during pregnancy in multiple sclerosis. The CDR3 sequence is 17 residues long. Per the germline V gene, CDR1 is MGHRA and CDR2 is YSYEKL. V shed 4 bases, J shed 2 bases, and the junction held 8 bases outside the gene matches. The method was immunoSEQ multiplex PCR; TCRdb's version includes in-frame clones alone and lacks a portion of them. The data hold about 120,000 clones, with around 93% observed a single time. The chain has TRBV4-1 and TRBJ2-3; 11 nucleotides match TRBD1. The sequence was obtained from a female donor with multiple sclerosis, enrolled in a pregnancy study. The sample was peripheral blood, taken before pregnancy. The CDR3 DNA reads TGCGCCAGCAGCCGAGAGGGGACAGGGGGGCCCACAGATACGCAGTATTTT. Protein product: CASSREGTGGPTDTQYF.